The source of this T cell receptor beta chain is a study of blood T cell repertoires in COVID-19. Study information: Sites in the United States, Italy and Spain provided acute and convalescent COVID-19 samples.

The CDR3 consists of 12 residues. CDR1 MNHEY and CDR2 SVGAGI come from the germline V gene. Trimming left V 9 bases short and J 3 bases short, with 12 bases between. Repertoires were generated with immunoSEQ multiplex PCR, while TCRdb's copy carries only in-frame clones and drops some. Of over 250,000 clones detected, approximately 85% appear once; the ten largest clones hold more than 9.5%. The material sequenced was peripheral blood. This rearrangement joins TRBV6-5 to TRBJ2-7; D is perhaps TRBD2 (6 bases). The origin of this receptor is a woman in her seventies with acute or convalescent COVID-19. As DNA, the CDR3 is TGTGCCAGTGTGGGACTTCTCTACGAGCAGTACTTC. As protein: CASVGLLYEQYF.